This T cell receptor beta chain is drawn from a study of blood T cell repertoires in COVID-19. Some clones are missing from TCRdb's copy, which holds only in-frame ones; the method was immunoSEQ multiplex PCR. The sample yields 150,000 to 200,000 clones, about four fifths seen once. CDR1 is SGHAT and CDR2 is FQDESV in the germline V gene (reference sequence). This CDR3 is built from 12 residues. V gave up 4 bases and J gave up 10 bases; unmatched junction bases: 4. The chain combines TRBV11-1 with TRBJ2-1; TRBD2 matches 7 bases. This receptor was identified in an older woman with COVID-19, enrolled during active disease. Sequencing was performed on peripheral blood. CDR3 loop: CASSSAGVEQFF. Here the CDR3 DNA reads TGTGCCAGCAGCTCTGCGGGAGTCGAGCAGTTCTTC.